The 21 T cell receptor beta chains below were found in one sample sequenced in a study of T cell responses to AZD1222 COVID-19 vaccine. The data were produced by immunoSEQ multiplex PCR, yet TCRdb's version contains in-frame clones alone and is incomplete. The sample lists over 120,000 clones, 93% occurring once. Sequencing was performed on peripheral blood, taken on day 0 of AZD1222 vaccination. These receptors all come from an adult in good health.

V usage is TRBV4-2 and J usage is TRBJ2-7, with 8 bases lining up with TRBD2. The CDR3 contains 14 residues. Trimming took 4 bases from V and 6 from J; bases not matched to a gene: 8. Germline lookup yields CDR1 LGHNA and CDR2 YNFKEQ. The CDR3 loop reads CASSRPGLESEQYF. CDR3 nucleotide sequence: TGTGCCAGCAGCCGTCCGGGACTAGAGAGCGAGCAGTACTTC.

The chain is built from TRBV29-1 and TRBJ1-2; D is ambiguous. The CDR3 has 12 residues. V lost 5 bases to trimming and J lost 4 bases, with 11 bases between them. CDR1 and CDR2 from the germline V gene are SQVTM and ANQGSEA. The CDR3 spells CSVRGTVYGYTF. Here the CDR3 DNA reads TGCAGCGTTCGGGGAACGGTCTATGGCTACACCTTC. The variable domain in full, with the rest retrieved from reference TRBV29-1 and TRBJ1-2, is SAVISQKPSRDICQRGTSLTIQCQVDSQVTMMFWYRQQPGQSLTLIATANQGSEATYESGFVIDKFPISRPNLTFSTLTVSNMSPEDSSIYLCSVRGTVYGYTFGSGTRLTVV.

V is TRBV5-6 and J is TRBJ2-1; 10 positions agree with TRBD1. Losses at the gene ends were 3 bases for V and 4 bases for J; bases not matched to a gene: 4. Germline V lookup: CDR1 SGHDT, CDR2 YYEEEE. The CDR3 totals 15 residues. CDR3 coding DNA: TGTGCCAGCAGCTACGACAGGGGGCTATACAATGAGCAGTTCTTC. Protein sequence: CASSYDRGLYNEQFF.

The chain couples TRBV24-1 to TRBJ2-1; 16 bases fit TRBD2. This CDR3 is 15 amino acids long. The V and J ends lost 3 bases and 12 bases, in that order; junction bases with no gene match: 4. Per germline, CDR1 KGHDR and CDR2 SFDVKD. CDR3 coding DNA: TGTGCCACCAGTGATGGGGGACTAGCGGGAGGGGGGCAGTTCTTC. Translated: CATSDGGLAGGGQFF.

The rearrangement joins TRBV19 to TRBJ1-2; possibly TRBD1 for D (5 bases). The CDR3 has 15 amino acids. CDR1 is LNHDA and CDR2 is SQIVND in the germline V gene (reference sequence). Trimming pared 4 bases from V and 6 bases from J, leaving 18 bases between. CDR3 DNA sequence: TGTGCCAGTAGTACCTCCTCCGGGGGTCTCGATGGCTACACCTTC. Translated, it gives CASSTSSGGLDGYTF.

The chain recombines TRBV6-5 with TRBJ2-7; D unclear. The V end was cut by 7 bases, the J end by 4 bases, with 8 bases between. The germline CDR1 and CDR2 sequences are MNHEY and SVGAGI. CDR3 size: 11 residues. Written as DNA, the CDR3 is TGTGCCAGCAAGTTAAATTACGAGCAGTACTTC. The encoded protein is CASKLNYEQYF.

The rearrangement links TRBV19 to TRBJ2-3, with 8 positions matching TRBD2. The trim removed 7 bases at V and 4 bases at J, leaving 10 bases unmatched. The CDR3 loop spans 15 amino acids. CDR1 and CDR2 (germline): LNHDA, SQIVND (reference sequence). The CDR3 loop reads CASKRTGLDPDTQYF. The CDR3 DNA follows: TGTGCCAGTAAGCGTACGGGACTAGATCCAGATACGCAGTATTTT.

The J gene is TRBJ2-1, the V gene TRBV3-1 (or the pseudogene TRBV3-2); D possibly corresponds to TRBD2 (6 bases). V lost 2 bases, J lost 9 bases, and 8 bases lay in between. Germline V gene data show CDR1 as LGHDT and CDR2 as YNNKEL (reference sequence). The CDR3 loop spans 12 amino acids. The CDR3 loop reads CASSQLEGEQFF. The CDR3 DNA reads as TGTGCCAGCAGCCAATTGGAGGGTGAGCAGTTCTTC.

The CDR3 nucleotides read TGTGCCAGCAGAGGACCGGACACCGGGGAGCTGTTTTTT. The encoded protein is CASRGPDTGELFF. The chain is built from TRBV12-3 or TRBV12-4 and TRBJ2-2; no clear D. CDR3 length: 13 amino acids. Trimming cost V 6 bases and J 3 bases, with 8 bases left between them.

The table lists this clone with a count of one. The rearrangement joins TRBV5-6 to TRBJ1-2; D unclear. This CDR3 comprises 19 residues. V gave up 2 bases and J gave up 4 bases, with 27 bases separating them. In germline, CDR1 is SGHDT, CDR2 YYEEEE. CDR3 bases: TGTGCCAGCAGCTTTTTTCTCTCGGTTCCGCAAAACTTCCTCTATGGCTACACCTTC. Residues: CASSFFLSVPQNFLYGYTF.

The chain is built from TRBV7-3 and TRBJ2-6; D possibly uses TRBD1 or TRBD2 (5 bases each). CDR3 length: 17 amino acids. V was pared by 5 bases and J by 8 bases, with 22 bases between. Germline values: CDR1 SGHTA, CDR2 FQGTGA. The CDR3 is CASSRSPGPPQTNVLTF. As DNA, the CDR3 is TGTGCCAGCAGCCGGTCCCCGGGGCCCCCGCAAACCAACGTCCTGACTTTC.

This clone was seen a single time. The chain joins TRBV5-5 to TRBJ1-2; TRBD1 aligns across 9 bases. This CDR3 spans 15 amino acids. In germline, CDR1 is SGHKS, CDR2 YYEKEE (reference sequence). Germline trimming cut 2 bases from V and 4 bases from J; bases unmatched to any gene: 6. The CDR3 is CASSFGTGLSYGYTF. The CDR3 bases are TGTGCCAGCAGCTTTGGGACAGGGCTCAGCTATGGCTACACCTTC.

As for this clone: This sample includes further DNA sequences coding for the same CDR3. The chain employs TRBV30 and TRBJ1-6, with a weak D call TRBD1 (6 bases). The germline V and J ends were trimmed by 3 bases and 3 bases, with 6 bases remaining between them. From germline, CDR1 is GTSNPN and CDR2 SVGIG (reference sequence). The CDR3 is made up of 13 amino acids. In DNA, the CDR3 is TGTGCCTGGAGGGACAGCTATAATTCACCCCTCCACTTT. Protein sequence: CAWRDSYNSPLHF.

The gene calls are TRBV5-1 and TRBJ2-3; D is possibly TRBD1 or TRBD2 (6 bases each). The V end lost 4 bases, the J end lost 2 bases, and 17 bases lay between the germline ends. Per the germline V gene, CDR1 is SGHRS and CDR2 is YFSETQ. This CDR3 region has 16 residues. The CDR3 is CASSGGGSGYTDTQYF. CDR3 DNA sequence: TGCGCCAGCAGCGGGGGCGGTAGCGGATACACAGATACGCAGTATTTT.

The gene calls are TRBV30 and TRBJ2-5; 9 nucleotides line up with TRBD2. This CDR3 contains 15 residues. V was pared by 0 bases and J by 5 bases, with 7 bases of the junction left unmatched. Germline V lookup: CDR1 GTSNPN, CDR2 SVGIG (reference sequence). The DNA of the CDR3 is TGTGCCTGGAGTGTAAGGGTAGCGGGAGCCGAGACCCAGTACTTC. Its translation is CAWSVRVAGAETQYF.

CDR3 sequence (DNA): TGTGCCAGCAGCCCTGGACAGGGTTTCTATGGCTACACCTTC. It specifies CASSPGQGFYGYTF. The chain couples TRBV7-9 to TRBJ1-2; 8 nucleotides line up with TRBD1. The CDR3 consists of 14 residues. V shed 5 bases, J shed 4 bases, and the junction held 6 bases outside the gene matches. Looked up from germline, CDR1 is SEHNR and CDR2 is FQNEAQ (reference sequence).

In nucleotides, the CDR3 is TGTGCCAGTAGTAGGGGACAGAGCGCTGGCTACACCTTC. Translation: CASSRGQSAGYTF. The rearrangement joins TRBV19 to TRBJ1-2; 7 nucleotides match TRBD1. CDR3 length: 13 residues. The junction had 6 bases not matched to a gene; V was cut back by 4 bases and J by 7 bases. Per the germline V gene, CDR1 is LNHDA and CDR2 is SQIVND (reference sequence).

V usage is TRBV3-1 (or the pseudogene TRBV3-2) and J usage is TRBJ2-7, with D perhaps TRBD2 (6 bases). In germline, CDR1 is LGHDT, CDR2 YNNKEL (reference sequence). The CDR3 sequence is 15 residues long. Trimming took 4 bases from V and 6 from J, leaving 19 bases between them. CDR3 coding DNA: TGTGCCAGCAGCCCCCACCCGACTAGAGGGGTCGAGCAGTACTTC. It is translated as CASSPHPTRGVEQYF.

V gene TRBV19 combines with J gene TRBJ1-1, with 9 bases identical to TRBD1. Germline V gene lookup returns CDR1 LNHDA and CDR2 SQIVND (reference sequence). The V and J ends lost 3 bases and 4 bases, in that order; junction bases with no gene match: 12. There are 17 residues in the CDR3. The CDR3 here is CASSMALSGTGSTEAFF. The CDR3 DNA is TGTGCCAGTAGTATGGCCCTCTCCGGGACAGGGAGCACTGAAGCTTTCTTT.

This clone was recorded once. The chain has TRBV12-5 and TRBJ2-7, with D perhaps matching TRBD1 (6 bases). The CDR3 is 13 residues long. The V gene's germline CDR1 is LGHNT and CDR2 FRNRAP. V lost 6 bases and J 1 base, leaving 10 bases between the germline ends. The DNA of the CDR3 is TGTGCTAGTGGCTCGACAGGTTCCTACGAGCAGTACTTC. Translation gives CASGSTGSYEQYF.

The chain links TRBV11-1 to TRBJ2-5; weak D call: TRBD1 (6 bases). V was clipped by 2 bases and J by 3 bases, with 10 bases between them. The CDR3 totals 14 residues. In germline, CDR1 is SGHAT, CDR2 FQDESV (reference sequence). The CDR3 DNA is TGTGCCAGCAGCTTAACCGACAGGAAAGAGACCCAGTACTTC. The encoded protein is CASSLTDRKETQYF.